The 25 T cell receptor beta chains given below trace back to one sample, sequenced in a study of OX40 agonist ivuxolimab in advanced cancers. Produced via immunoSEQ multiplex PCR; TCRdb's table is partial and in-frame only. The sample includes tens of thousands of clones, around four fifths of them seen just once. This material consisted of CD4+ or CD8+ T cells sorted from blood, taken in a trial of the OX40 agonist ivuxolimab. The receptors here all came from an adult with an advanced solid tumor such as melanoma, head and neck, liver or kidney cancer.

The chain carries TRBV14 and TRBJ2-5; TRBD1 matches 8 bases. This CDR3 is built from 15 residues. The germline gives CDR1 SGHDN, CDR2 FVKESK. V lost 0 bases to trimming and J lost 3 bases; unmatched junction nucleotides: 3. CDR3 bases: TGTGCCAGCAGCCAAGATAGACAGGGGAAAGAGACCCAGTACTTC. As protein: CASSQDRQGKETQYF.

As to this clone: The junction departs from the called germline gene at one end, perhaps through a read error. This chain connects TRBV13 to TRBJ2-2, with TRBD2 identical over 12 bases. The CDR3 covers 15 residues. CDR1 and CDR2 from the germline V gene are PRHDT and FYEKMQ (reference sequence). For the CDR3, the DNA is TGTGCCAGCAGCGTAGGGACTAGCGGGACCGGGGAGCTGTTTTTT. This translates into CASSVGTSGTGELFF.

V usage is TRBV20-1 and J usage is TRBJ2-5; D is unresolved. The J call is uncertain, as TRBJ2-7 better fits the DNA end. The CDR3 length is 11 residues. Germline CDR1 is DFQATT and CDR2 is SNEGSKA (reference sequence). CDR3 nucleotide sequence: TGCAGTGCATCCAGGACCTACGAGCAGTACTTC. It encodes CSASRTYEQYF.

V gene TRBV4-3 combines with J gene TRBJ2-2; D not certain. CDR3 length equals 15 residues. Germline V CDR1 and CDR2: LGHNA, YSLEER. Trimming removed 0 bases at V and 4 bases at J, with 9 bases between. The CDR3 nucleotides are TGCGCCAGCAGCCAAGACCTGATGGCCACCGGGGAGCTGTTTTTT. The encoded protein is CASSQDLMATGELFF.

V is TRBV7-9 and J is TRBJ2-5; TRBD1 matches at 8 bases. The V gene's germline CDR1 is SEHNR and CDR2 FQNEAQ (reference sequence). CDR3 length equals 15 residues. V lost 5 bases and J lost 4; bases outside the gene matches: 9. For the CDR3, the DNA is TGTGCCAGCAGCCCTCGGACAGGGTATTCAGAGACCCAGTACTTC. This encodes CASSPRTGYSETQYF. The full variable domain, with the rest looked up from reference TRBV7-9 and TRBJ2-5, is DTGVSQNPRHKITKRGQNVTFRCDPISEHNRLYWYRQTLGQGPEFLTYFQNEAQLEKSRLLSDRFSAERPKGSFSTLEIQRTEQGDSAMYLCASSPRTGYSETQYFGPGTRLLVL.

The CDR3 DNA reads TGTGCCAGCAGCCAAGACGTGAACTATGGCTACACCTTC. Translation gives CASSQDVNYGYTF. This chain uses TRBV4-2 with TRBJ1-2; no clear D gene. The CDR3 extends over 13 amino acids. The germline CDR1 and CDR2 sequences are LGHNA and YNFKEQ. Between the trimmed V and J ends, which lost 0 bases and 2 bases, there was a span of 4 bases.

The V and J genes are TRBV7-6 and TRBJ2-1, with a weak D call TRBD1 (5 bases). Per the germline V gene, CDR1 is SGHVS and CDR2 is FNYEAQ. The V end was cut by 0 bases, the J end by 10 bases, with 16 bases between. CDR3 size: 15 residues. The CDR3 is CASSLANSGPGEQFF. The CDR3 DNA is TGTGCCAGCAGCTTAGCGAACAGTGGCCCAGGGGAGCAGTTCTTC. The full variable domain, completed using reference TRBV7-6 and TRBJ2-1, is GAGVSQSPRYKVTKRGQDVALRCDPISGHVSLYWYRQALGQGPEFLTYFNYEAQQDKSGLPNDRFSAERPEGSISTLTIQRTEQRDSAMYRCASSLANSGPGEQFFGPGTRLTVL.

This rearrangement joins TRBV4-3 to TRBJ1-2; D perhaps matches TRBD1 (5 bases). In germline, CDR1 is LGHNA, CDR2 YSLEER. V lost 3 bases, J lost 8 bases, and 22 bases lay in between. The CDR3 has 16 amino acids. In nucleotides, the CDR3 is TGCGCCAGCAGCCAGCAGGGCGTCTGGGAAGGGGCGGGCTACACCTTC. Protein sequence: CASSQQGVWEGAGYTF.

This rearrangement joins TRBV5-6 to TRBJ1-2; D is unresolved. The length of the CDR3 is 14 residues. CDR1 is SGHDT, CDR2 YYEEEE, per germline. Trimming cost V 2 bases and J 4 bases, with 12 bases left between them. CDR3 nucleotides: TGTGCCAGCAGCTTCACCCAAACCCCCTATGGCTACACCTTC. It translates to CASSFTQTPYGYTF.

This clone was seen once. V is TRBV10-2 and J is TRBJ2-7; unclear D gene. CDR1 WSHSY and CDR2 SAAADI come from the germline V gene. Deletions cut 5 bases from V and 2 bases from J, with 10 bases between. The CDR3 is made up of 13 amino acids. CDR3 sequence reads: CASSSDTTYEQYF. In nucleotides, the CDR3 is TGCGCCAGCAGTTCAGACACGACCTACGAGCAGTACTTC.

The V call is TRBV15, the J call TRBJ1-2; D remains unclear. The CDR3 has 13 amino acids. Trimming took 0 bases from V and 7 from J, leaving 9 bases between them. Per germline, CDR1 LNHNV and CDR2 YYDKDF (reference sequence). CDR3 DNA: TGTGCCACCAGCAGAGATCGGAATTCTGGCTACACCTTC. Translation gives CATSRDRNSGYTF.

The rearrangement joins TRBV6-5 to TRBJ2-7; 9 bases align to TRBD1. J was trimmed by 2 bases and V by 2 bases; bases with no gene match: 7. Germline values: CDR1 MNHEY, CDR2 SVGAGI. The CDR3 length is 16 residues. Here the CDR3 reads CASSYTTGTGPYEQYF. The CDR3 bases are TGTGCCAGCAGTTACACAACCGGGACAGGGCCCTACGAGCAGTACTTC.

The CDR3 region has the DNA TGCGCCAGCAGCTTGGTGGGGGTTAGACCGACTCTCTATGGCTACACCTTC. This encodes CASSLVGVRPTLYGYTF. This chain links TRBV5-1 with TRBJ1-2, with D maybe TRBD1 (5 bases). The length of the CDR3 is 17 residues. The V gene's germline CDR1 is SGHRS and CDR2 YFSETQ. V was trimmed by 0 bases and J by 4 bases, leaving 19 bases between them. Filled out from reference TRBV5-1 and TRBJ1-2, the complete variable domain reads KAGVTQTPRYLIKTRGQQVTLSCSPISGHRSVSWYQQTPGQGLQFLFEYFSETQRNKGNFPGRFSGRQFSNSRSEMNVSTLELGDSALYLCASSLVGVRPTLYGYTFGSGTRLTVV.

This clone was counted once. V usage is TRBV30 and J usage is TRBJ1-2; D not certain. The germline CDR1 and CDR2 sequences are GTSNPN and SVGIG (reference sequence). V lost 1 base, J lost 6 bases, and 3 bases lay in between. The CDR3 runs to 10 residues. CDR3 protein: CAWSADGYTF. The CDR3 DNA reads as TGTGCCTGGAGTGCGGATGGCTACACCTTC. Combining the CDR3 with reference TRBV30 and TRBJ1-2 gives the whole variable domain SQTIHQWPATLVQPVGSPLSLECTVEGTSNPNLYWYRQAAGRGLQLLFYSVGIGQISSEVPQNLSASRPQDRQFILSSKKLLLSDSGFYLCAWSADGYTFGSGTRLTVV.

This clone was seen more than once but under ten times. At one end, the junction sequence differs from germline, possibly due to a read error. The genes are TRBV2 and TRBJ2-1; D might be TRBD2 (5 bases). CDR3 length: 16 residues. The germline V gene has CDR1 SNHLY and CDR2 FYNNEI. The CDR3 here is CASREDYPSSYNEQFF. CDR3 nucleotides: TGTGCCAGCAGAGAAGACTACCCCTCCTCCTACAATGAGCAGTTCTTC.

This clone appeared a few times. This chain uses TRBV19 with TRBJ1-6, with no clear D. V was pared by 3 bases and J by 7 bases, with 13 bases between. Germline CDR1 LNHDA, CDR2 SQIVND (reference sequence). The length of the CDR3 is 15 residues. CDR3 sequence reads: CASSIRGGENSPLHF. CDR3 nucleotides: TGTGCCAGTAGTATCCGGGGTGGGGAGAATTCACCCCTCCACTTT.

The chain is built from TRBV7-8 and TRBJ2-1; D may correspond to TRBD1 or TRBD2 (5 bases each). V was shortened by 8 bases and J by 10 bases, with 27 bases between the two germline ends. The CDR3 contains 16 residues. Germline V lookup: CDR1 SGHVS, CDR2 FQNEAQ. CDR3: CASHNRAGRVGDEQFF. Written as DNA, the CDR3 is TGTGCCAGCCACAACCGGGCGGGCAGGGTAGGGGACGAGCAGTTCTTC.

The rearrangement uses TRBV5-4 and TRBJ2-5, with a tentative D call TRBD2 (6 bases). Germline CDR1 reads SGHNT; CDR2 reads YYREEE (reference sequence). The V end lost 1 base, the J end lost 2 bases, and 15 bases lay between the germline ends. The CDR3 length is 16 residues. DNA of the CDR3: TGTGCCAGCAGCTTGTGGGGAAAAGGGAGGCAAGAGACCCAGTACTTC. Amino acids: CASSLWGKGRQETQYF.

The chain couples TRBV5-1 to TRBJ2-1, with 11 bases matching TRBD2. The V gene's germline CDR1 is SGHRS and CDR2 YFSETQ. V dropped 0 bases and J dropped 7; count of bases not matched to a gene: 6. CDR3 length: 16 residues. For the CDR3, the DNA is TGCGCCAGCAGCTTGGGCCTAGCGGGGGGCAGGAATGAGCAGTTCTTC. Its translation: CASSLGLAGGRNEQFF.

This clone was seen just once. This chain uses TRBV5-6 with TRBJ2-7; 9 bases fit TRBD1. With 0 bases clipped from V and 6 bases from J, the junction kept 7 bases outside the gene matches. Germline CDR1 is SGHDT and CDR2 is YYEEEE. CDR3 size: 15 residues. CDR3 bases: TGTGCCAGCAGCTTGGTAGGGACAGGGTCGCGCGAGCAGTACTTC. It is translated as CASSLVGTGSREQYF.

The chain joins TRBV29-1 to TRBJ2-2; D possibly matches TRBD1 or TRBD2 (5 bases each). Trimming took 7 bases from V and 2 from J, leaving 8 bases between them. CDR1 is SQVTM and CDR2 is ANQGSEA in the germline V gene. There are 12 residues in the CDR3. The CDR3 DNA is TGCAGCGGACGGGGCAACACCGGGGAGCTGTTTTTT. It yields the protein CSGRGNTGELFF.

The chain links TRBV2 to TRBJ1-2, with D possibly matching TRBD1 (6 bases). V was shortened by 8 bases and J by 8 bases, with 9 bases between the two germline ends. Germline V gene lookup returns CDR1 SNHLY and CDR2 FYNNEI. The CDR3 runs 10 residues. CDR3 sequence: CASQQGGYTF. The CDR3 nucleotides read TGTGCCAGCCAACAGGGCGGCTACACCTTC.

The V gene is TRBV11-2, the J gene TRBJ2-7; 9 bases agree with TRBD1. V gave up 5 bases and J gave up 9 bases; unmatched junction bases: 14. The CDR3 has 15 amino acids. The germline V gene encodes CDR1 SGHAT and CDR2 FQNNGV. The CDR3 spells CASSTARDRVRGQYF. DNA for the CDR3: TGTGCCAGCAGCACAGCCCGGGACAGGGTTCGGGGGCAGTACTTC.

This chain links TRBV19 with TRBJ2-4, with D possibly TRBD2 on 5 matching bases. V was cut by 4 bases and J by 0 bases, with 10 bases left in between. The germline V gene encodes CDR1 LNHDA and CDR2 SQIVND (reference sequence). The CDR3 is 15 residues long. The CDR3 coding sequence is TGTGCCAGTAGTAGGACTCCTCTAGCCAAAAACATTCAGTACTTC. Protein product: CASSRTPLAKNIQYF.

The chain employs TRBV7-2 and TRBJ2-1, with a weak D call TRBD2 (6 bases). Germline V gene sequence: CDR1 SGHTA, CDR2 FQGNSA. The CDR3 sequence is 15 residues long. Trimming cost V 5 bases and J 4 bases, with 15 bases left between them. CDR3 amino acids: CASSPPPRGYNEQFF. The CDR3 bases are TGTGCCAGCAGCCCCCCCCCGCGGGGTTACAATGAGCAGTTCTTC.